These T cell receptor beta chains were read from a single sample in a study of blood T cell repertoires in COVID-19. TCRdb keeps only in-frame clones here, not all; method: immunoSEQ multiplex PCR. The data hold about 160,000 clones, with approximately 84% observed a single time. Sequences were obtained from peripheral blood. The receptors shown here come from a woman at least 80 years old with acute or convalescent COVID-19. Each CDR3 is given with its conserved first and last residue. Fields, in order: CDR3 length, V gene, D gene, J gene, clone size, CDR3 DNA, CDR3 protein. D genes are given only for firm matches. Expanded clones are given a class, and other clones once, few, many or no size at all.

>15|TRBV19|TRBD1|TRBJ1-5|.
TGTGCCAGTAGTACTCGCCAGGGGGCCGGACAGCCCCAGCATTTT
CASSTRQGAGQPQHF
>16|TRBV19|.|TRBJ1-5|.
TGTGCCAGTAGTATTACAGGGCCTGATAGCAATCAGCCCCAGCATTTT
CASSITGPDSNQPQHF
>14|TRBV6-6|TRBD2|TRBJ2-1|.
TGTGCCAGCAGACGAGCGGGACCAAGGAATGAGCAGTTCTTC
CASRRAGPRNEQFF
>17|TRBV10-3|.|TRBJ1-2|.
TGTGCCATCAGTGAGGTTGGCAGAGGGATATTTCTTGGAGGCTACACCTTC
CAISEVGRGIFLGGYTF
>15|TRBV18|.|TRBJ1-6|.
TGTGCCAGCTCACCAGAAAAGCGGCCTAATTCACCCCTCCACTTT
CASSPEKRPNSPLHF
>13|TRBV10-3|.|TRBJ2-2|.
TGTGCCATCAAGGAAGGGGTTTCGGGGGAGCTGTTTTTT
CAIKEGVSGELFF
>15|TRBV13|.|TRBJ2-3|.
TGTGCCAGCAGCCCGCCCGCAGGGGGGCCAGATACGCAGTATTTT
CASSPPAGGPDTQYF
>14|TRBV29-1|.|TRBJ2-1|.
TGCAGCGGGTCGGGCAGGGCCTCCATGCGGGAGCAGTTCTTC
CSGSGRASMREQFF
>15|TRBV5-4|.|TRBJ1-3|.
TGTGCCAGCAGCTTGGACAGTCGCTCTGGAAACACCATATATTTT
CASSLDSRSGNTIYF
>14|TRBV11-2|TRBD1|TRBJ1-2|.
TGTGCCAGCAGCGGCCGGGACAGCTACTATGGCTACACCTTC
CASSGRDSYYGYTF
>14|TRBV7-8|.|TRBJ1-1|.
TGTGCCAGCAGCCAACGGGGTTTCGACACTGAAGCTTTCTTT
CASSQRGFDTEAFF
>13|TRBV4-1|.|TRBJ1-2|few
TGCGCCAGCAGCCATCAGGGGAACTATGGCTACACCTTC
CASSHQGNYGYTF
>14|TRBV13|.|TRBJ1-2|.
TGTGCCAGCAGCAGTACAGGGAACCTGGATGGCTACACCTTC
CASSSTGNLDGYTF
>15|TRBV5-1|TRBD2|TRBJ2-1|once
TGCGCCAGCAGCTTGGCGACTAGCGGGAATGTTGAGCAGTTCTTC
CASSLATSGNVEQFF
>13|TRBV18|TRBD1|TRBJ2-1|.
TGTGCCAGCTCACCGAACAGGGGAAATGAGCAGTTCTTC
CASSPNRGNEQFF
>15|TRBV6-5|TRBD2|TRBJ2-3|.
TGTGCCAGCAGGCTAGCGGGAGCCCCCCCAGATACGCAGTATTTT
CASRLAGAPPDTQYF
>14|TRBV3-1/TRBV3-2|.|TRBJ2-5|.
TGTGCCAGCAGCCAAGAGCGGTCCCGGGAGACCCAGTACTTC
CASSQERSRETQYF
>17|TRBV3-1/TRBV3-2|TRBD1|TRBJ2-3|.
TGTGCCAGCAGCCAAGATATAAGGGGGCGAATCACAGATACGCAGTATTTT
CASSQDIRGRITDTQYF
>14|TRBV5-1|TRBD2|TRBJ2-4|once
TGCGCCAGCAGCATACCGGGACTAGTTAACATTCAGTACTTC
CASSIPGLVNIQYF
>16|TRBV6-2/TRBV6-3|TRBD2|TRBJ2-1|.
TGTGCCAGCAGTTACAGAGGGACTAGCGGGAGTCATGAGCAGTTCTTC
CASSYRGTSGSHEQFF
>16|TRBV3-1/TRBV3-2|.|TRBJ1-5|.
TGTGCCAGCAGCCTCCGGGACTCAAAAGGCAATCAGCCCCAGCATTTT
CASSLRDSKGNQPQHF
>15|TRBV3-1/TRBV3-2|TRBD1|TRBJ1-2|.
TGTGCCAGCAGCCCCTTGGACAGGGGGCTCTATGGCTACACCTTC
CASSPLDRGLYGYTF
>15|TRBV7-9|TRBD2|TRBJ2-1|.
TGTGCCAGCAGCTTAACCCTAGCGGGAGTCGATGAGCAGTTCTTC
CASSLTLAGVDEQFF
>14|TRBV6-5|.|TRBJ2-7|few
TGTGCCAGCAGTTACTTGCCTTCGTCGGGAGAGCAGTACTTC
CASSYLPSSGEQYF
>15|TRBV18|TRBD2|TRBJ2-1|.
TGTGCCAGCTCGCGCGGGACTAGCGGTAACAATGAGCAGTTCTTC
CASSRGTSGNNEQFF
>13|TRBV6-5|.|TRBJ2-1|.
TGTGCCAGCAGTTACGGGGGGGCCTATGAGCAGTTCTTC
CASSYGGAYEQFF
>15|TRBV4-1|TRBD1|TRBJ2-5|.
TGCGCCAGCAGCCCAGGGACAGGCGTTCAAGAGACCCAGTACTTC
CASSPGTGVQETQYF
>11|TRBV7-9|.|TRBJ1-1|.
TGTGCCAGCAGCGGAGGGCCTGAAGCTTTCTTT
CASSGGPEAFF
>14|TRBV11-2|.|TRBJ2-1|.
TGTGCCAGCAGCTTTACAGTGGAGGGCAATGAGCAGTTCTTC
CASSFTVEGNEQFF
>16|TRBV4-1|.|TRBJ2-7|.
TGCGCCAGCAGCCGGGTCGGCGCGGAGGGCTCCTACGAGCAGTACTTC
CASSRVGAEGSYEQYF
>14|TRBV28|.|TRBJ1-2|.
TGTGCCAGCTCTACCCAAACGCGCGTGAGTGGCTACACCTTC
CASSTQTRVSGYTF
>16|TRBV7-6|TRBD2|TRBJ2-3|.
TGTGCCAGCAGCTTATTTCAGCGGGGATCCACAGATACGCAGTATTTT
CASSLFQRGSTDTQYF
>15|TRBV6-6|TRBD1|TRBJ1-2|.
TGTGCCAGCAGTTATCCGGGACAGGAAGGCTATGGCTACACCTTC
CASSYPGQEGYGYTF
>16|TRBV19|.|TRBJ2-3|.
TGTGCCAGTAGCAGCGGTTTCACGGGATCGATAGATACGCAGTATTTT
CASSSGFTGSIDTQYF
>16|TRBV4-2|.|TRBJ2-3|.
TGTGCCAGCAGCCCAGGGACTCCCACTAGCACAGATACGCAGTATTTT
CASSPGTPTSTDTQYF
>14|TRBV3-1/TRBV3-2|.|TRBJ1-1|.
TGTGCCAGCAGCCAAGTCGGAGAAAACACTGAAGCTTTCTTT
CASSQVGENTEAFF
>15|TRBV5-1|.|TRBJ2-5|.
TGCGCCAGCAGCTTCAACGTGAGAGGAGGAGAGACCCAGTACTTC
CASSFNVRGGETQYF
>18|TRBV11-2|TRBD2|TRBJ2-5|.
TGTGCCAGCAGCTTAGGACTAGCGGGAGTGGGCCCCCAAGAGACCCAGTACTTC
CASSLGLAGVGPQETQYF
>15|TRBV6-5|TRBD2|TRBJ2-7|.
TGTGCCAGCAGTTTTAGCGGGCCCAGCTCCTACGAGCAGTACTTC
CASSFSGPSSYEQYF
>15|TRBV5-1|TRBD2|TRBJ2-3|.
TGCGCCAGCAGTCAGCAGCGGGGTAGCACAGATACGCAGTATTTT
CASSQQRGSTDTQYF
>15|TRBV5-6|.|TRBJ2-1|.
TGTGCCAGCAGCGCCGGTGGGGGCCACTACAATGAGCAGTTCTTC
CASSAGGGHYNEQFF
>13|TRBV4-1|.|TRBJ1-1|.
TGCGCCAGCAGCCAAGGATTCAGGACTGAAGCTTTCTTT
CASSQGFRTEAFF
>15|TRBV5-6|.|TRBJ2-4|.
TGTGCCAGCAGTTCTTCTTCGCGGACCAAAAACATTCAGTACTTC
CASSSSSRTKNIQYF
>13|TRBV25-1|TRBD1|TRBJ2-1|.
TGTGCCAGCAGTGAATATCTCAGGGGGGAGCAGTTCTTC
CASSEYLRGEQFF
>17|TRBV7-6|TRBD2|TRBJ2-1|.
TGTGCCAGCAGCCCAACGGGGGGGGCGGGAGCCTACAATGAGCAGTTCTTC
CASSPTGGAGAYNEQFF
>15|TRBV13|.|TRBJ2-2|once
TGTGCCAGCAGCTTACCGGCCGGGGACACCGGGGAGCTGTTTTTT
CASSLPAGDTGELFF
>11|TRBV7-9|.|TRBJ1-1|.
TGTGCCAGCAGCCGGAACACTGAAGCTTTCTTT
CASSRNTEAFF
>13|TRBV30|.|TRBJ1-2|once
TGTGCCTGGAGGCCCCCGGGGATAGAGGGCTACACCTTC
CAWRPPGIEGYTF
>12|TRBV6-5|TRBD1|TRBJ2-7|.
TGTGCCAGCAGTACGACAGGGGGCGAGCAGTACTTC
CASSTTGGEQYF
>14|TRBV11-2|TRBD1|TRBJ2-7|.
TGTGTCAGCAGCTTAAGGGACAGGGGCCCCGAGCAGTACTTC
CVSSLRDRGPEQYF
>13|TRBV15|.|TRBJ1-1|.
TGTGCCACCAGCAGAGATCAGGACACTGAAGCTTTCTTT
CATSRDQDTEAFF
>14|TRBV19|.|TRBJ2-3|.
TGTGCCAGTAGTATCCTCACTGAGGCGGATACGCAGTATTTT
CASSILTEADTQYF